This section outlines one T cell receptor (beta chain) sequence together with its context. Its antigen is not identified. Germline CDR1 is MNHEY and CDR2 is SMNVEV (reference sequence). The V end was cut by 5 bases, the J end by 0 bases, with 11 bases between. The CDR3 totals 14 residues. This specimen comes from a study of shared clonotypes between healthy human individuals. Study background: Researchers drew samples from two women and a few men aged 18 to 49.

Cells designated naive CD8 were CD45RO-negative and were positively selected for CCR7, with terminally differentiated effector memory CD45RA+ cells excluded. This table comes from immunoSEQ multiplex PCR, and its TCRdb copy is limited to in-frame clones, with some not included. The data hold about 870,000 clones, with 80% to 95% observed a single time. Findings of the study overall: Naive subsets generally had larger estimated richness than memory subsets.

The rearrangement joins TRBV27 to TRBJ2-7, with D unresolved. The source of this sequence is a young man in good health. The sequenced sample consisted of naive CD8+ T cells sorted from blood. CDR3 sequence: CASSLGLRSYEQYF. CDR3 coding DNA: TGTGCCAGCAGTCTCGGGCTTCGCTCCTACGAGCAGTACTTC.